This TCR beta chain was sequenced in a study of shared T cell receptors in the human thymus. This CDR3 region has 13 residues. J gave up 10 bases and V 8 bases, and 10 bases lay outside the gene matches. Germline-derived CDR1 and CDR2 are MNHNS and SASEGT. Profiling relied on immunoSEQ multiplex PCR, and the TCRdb table lists in-frame clones only, not all of them. Of hundreds of thousands of clones in the sample, approximately 80% were seen once. These data are also associated with another study on human thymus T cells. That study adds: Thymic repertoires overlap heavily among unrelated individuals, related research has reported.

The receptor comes from a boy younger than two with a congenital heart defect. Sequences were obtained from thymocytes. The chain joins TRBV6-1 to TRBJ2-1; 8 bases fit TRBD2. In nucleotides, the CDR3 is TGTGCCAGCCGGGGGCTAGCGGGTATCGAGCAGTTCTTC. This gives the protein CASRGLAGIEQFF.